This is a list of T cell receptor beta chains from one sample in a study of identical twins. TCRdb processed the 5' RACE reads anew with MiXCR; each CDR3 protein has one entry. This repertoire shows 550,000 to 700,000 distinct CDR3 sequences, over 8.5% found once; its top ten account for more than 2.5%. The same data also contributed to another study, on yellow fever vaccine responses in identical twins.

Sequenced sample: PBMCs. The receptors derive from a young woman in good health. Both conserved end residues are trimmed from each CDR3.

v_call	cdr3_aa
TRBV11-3	ASRAKTGELF
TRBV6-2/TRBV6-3	ASLLDTYNEQF
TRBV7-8	ASSLAEGAGRANEQF
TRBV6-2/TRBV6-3	ASSGAKTRTYNEQF
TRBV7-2	ASGSQNVYEQY
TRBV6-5	ASSYEGVTGELF
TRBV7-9	ASSHSGSVDTQY
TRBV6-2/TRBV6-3	ASSYSKEGAVPYEQY
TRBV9	ASSVGLKGGDTQY
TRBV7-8	ASSLLSEWETQY
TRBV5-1	ASSLALGQSYEQY
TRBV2	ANLAGPFTETQY
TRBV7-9	ASLGTRGETQY
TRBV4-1	ASSLRRMSQETQY
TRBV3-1	ASSQFPPAPALGEQY
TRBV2	ASMGESSYNSPLH
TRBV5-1	ASSLTGDVYEQY
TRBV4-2	ASRARQGPYEQY
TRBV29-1	SVVLESSYNEQF
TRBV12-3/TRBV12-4	ASSFRGESSYEQY
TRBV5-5	ASSLVGWDSYEQY
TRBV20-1	SARAGGGTDTQY
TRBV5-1	ASSPPPGRLVPSGGYT
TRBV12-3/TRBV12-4	ASSRAGTGAETQY
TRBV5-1	ASSLGPAGNYGYT
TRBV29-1	SVHGTGVGETQY
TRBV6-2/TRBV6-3	LSGTSGRQETQY
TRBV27	ASSLIAGAVDTQY
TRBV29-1	SVEGGQSTDTQY
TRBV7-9	ASGSEQF
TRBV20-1	SARLRQLIKDGYT
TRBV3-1	ASGREGDGYT
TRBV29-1	SVERREGGKNIQY
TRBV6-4	ASRTGEGDYGYT
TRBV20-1	SARMGALPGELF
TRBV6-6	ASSLTGVSEQY
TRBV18	ASSGNVLT
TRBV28	ASSRFYEQY
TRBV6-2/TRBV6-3	ARGLGDYLSYEQY
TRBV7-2	ASSIPPYEQY
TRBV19	ASTLGMTQF
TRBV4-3	ASSQGASSRTDTQY
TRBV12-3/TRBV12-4	ASSPILSSGGPEQY
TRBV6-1	ASRSRADGNTIY
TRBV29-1	SVDELNTGELF
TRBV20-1	SARFISGGTDTQY
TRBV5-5	ASTQVAENTGELF
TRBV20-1	SAGEPSGGTYEQY
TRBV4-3	ASSQATGGKFGEQY
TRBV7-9	ASSLVGGETYSYEQY
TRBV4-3	ASSQEEVDTQY
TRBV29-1	SARGDRVRETQY
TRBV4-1	ASSQIDMQLTGANVLT